Listed here are 17 T cell receptor beta chains from one sample, sequenced in a study of tumor-infiltrating lymphocytes in primary liver carcinoma. Total RNA and DNA came together from approximately 20-30 mg of bulk tissue without cell sorting. Starting material of 500 ng total RNA yielded TCR beta cDNA via a constant-region primer. Construction of TCR beta libraries relied on three successive nested multiplex PCR rounds employing slightly modified ARM-PCR. For approximately 11 cycles apiece, the opening two PCR rounds ran with TRBV1-TRBV30 forward primers and a C-beta reverse primer. In TCRdb, the multiplex PCR reads were re-called with MiXCR into one record per CDR3 protein. The table includes about 48,000 distinct CDR3 sequences, about 68% detected once. Sample: liver tumor tissue from sampling region 3. Subset in this sample: tumor region T3, left-lateral pole. Source of these receptors: a man aged 35 to 55 with primary liver carcinoma and hepatitis B virus infection.

As for this clonotype: Mismatch with germline at one junction end may stem from a read error. This chain connects TRBV13 to TRBJ1-2; 8 positions match TRBD1. The CDR3 spans 11 residues. Germline CDR1 PRHDT, CDR2 FYEKMQ (reference sequence). In DNA form, the CDR3 reads TGTGCCAGCATCTTAGGACAGGGTTCCACCTTC. It encodes CASILGQGSTF.

As regards this clonotype: The CDR3 does not close with the conserved phenylalanine or tryptophan, likely indicating a read error. CDR3 region: CASMSVRTYGQYL. The CDR3 DNA reads TGTGCCAGCATGAGCGTAAGAACCTACGGGCAGTACCTC. J is TRBJ2-7 and V is TRBV6-5; D gene ambiguous. There are 13 residues in the CDR3. CDR1 MNHEY and CDR2 SVGAGI come from the germline V gene.

With respect to this clonotype: The junction departs from germline at one end; a sequencing error may be responsible. This chain uses TRBV6-1 with TRBJ1-5; D is ambiguous. CDR1 MNHNS and CDR2 SASEGT come from the germline V gene. The CDR3 has 14 residues. Here the CDR3 DNA reads TGTGCCAGCAGTGGTGGGTCTAGCAAACAGCCCCAGCATTTT. The encoded protein is CASSGGSSKQPQHF.

This clonotype was detected only a few times. With a much larger clone just one base away, this may be a read error. The V gene is TRBV28, the J gene TRBJ2-2; 7 positions match TRBD2. There are 15 residues in the CDR3. Trimming removed 2 bases from V and 9 bases from J; junction bases left unmatched: 9. Per germline, CDR1 MDHEN and CDR2 SYDVKM. Here the CDR3 reads CASSLIAGRTWELFF. CDR3 nucleotide sequence: TGTGCCAGCAGTTTAATAGCGGGTCGAACCTGGGAGCTGTTTTTT.

A note on this clonotype: A junction boundary mismatches the germline segment, possibly from a read error. This sequence joins TRBV6-1 and TRBJ2-7; D might be TRBD2 (5 bases). The CDR3 consists of 13 residues. Germline V gene lookup returns CDR1 MNHNS and CDR2 SASEGT. The CDR3 protein is CVSSDPSGNEQYF. In DNA form, the CDR3 reads TGTGTCAGCAGTGATCCCTCGGGGAACGAGCAGTACTTC.

On this clonotype: This may stem from a read error, because a much larger clone lies one nucleotide away. The chain uses TRBV30 and TRBJ1-1, with D perhaps matching TRBD1 (6 bases). This CDR3 spans 13 amino acids. CDR1 and CDR2 (germline): GTSNPN, SVGIG (reference sequence). CDR3 in DNA: TGTGTCTGGAGGCCTAAGGGGGACACTGAAGCTTTCTTT. Its translation is CVWRPKGDTEAFF.

Turning to this clonotype: A junction end diverges from the germline sequence, so it may reflect a read error. This chain links TRBV11-2 with TRBJ2-7; no clear D. This CDR3 region has 15 residues. Germline-derived CDR1 and CDR2 are SGHAT and FQNNGV. CDR3: CASSLSLGISYEQYF. The CDR3 DNA sequence: TGTGCTAGCAGTCTATCTCTGGGAATATCCTACGAGCAGTACTTC.

Note on this clonotype: Sequence at one end of the junction differs from germline and may be a read error. The chain links TRBV12-3 or TRBV12-4 to TRBJ2-1; the D call may be TRBD1 or TRBD2 (6 bases each). The CDR3 contains 16 residues. The CDR3 sequence is CGSSVLGGGCYNEQFF. DNA of the CDR3: TGTGGCAGCAGTGTCCTCGGGGGCGGGTGTTACAATGAGCAGTTCTTC.

This clonotype was recorded once. The CDR3 does not close with the conserved phenylalanine or tryptophan, likely indicating a read error. The gene calls are TRBV7-9 and TRBJ2-5; maybe TRBD1 (5 bases). V was cut by 1 base and J by 5 bases, with 17 bases left in between. Germline CDR1 and CDR2: SEHNR and FQNEAQ (reference sequence). CDR3 length equals 16 residues. The CDR3 region is CASSLGMAGSLETQYL. The CDR3 DNA reads TGTGCCAGCAGCTTAGGAATGGCAGGGTCACTGGAGACCCAGTACCTC.

Notes on this clonotype: An end of the junction differs from the germline gene, which may be a read error. This sequence joins TRBV14 and TRBJ1-1, with TRBD1 as a possible D gene (6 bases). Per the germline V gene, CDR1 is SGHDN and CDR2 is FVKESK. The CDR3 totals 13 residues. This chain's CDR3 is CANSRLRGTEAFF. In nucleotides, the CDR3 is TGTGCCAACAGCCGACTCAGGGGTACTGAAGCTTTCTTT.

Turning to this clonotype: Without the conserved terminal phenylalanine or tryptophan, this CDR3 likely stems from a read error. The limits of the CDR3 on the DNA are not certain, so only TCRdb's listed CDR3 is given. The rearrangement links TRBV2 to TRBJ1-6; the DNA was not used to check the table's D call, TRBD1. The length of the CDR3 is 13 amino acids, counting both ends. From germline, CDR1 is SNHLY and CDR2 FYNNEI. The CDR3 sequence: CASEETPNSPLQS.

Comments on this clonotype: The germline gene is not matched at one end of the junction; a read error may be the cause. The CDR3 bases are TGTACCAGCAACCATCTAGCAAGTGAGCAGTTCTTC. It is translated as CTSNHLASEQFF. This chain links TRBV6-2 or TRBV6-3 with TRBJ2-1; D might be TRBD2 (5 bases). CDR1 and CDR2 from the germline V gene are MNHEY and SVGEGT. CDR3 size: 12 residues.

Only one count was recorded for this clonotype. At one of its ends the junction is not consistent with the germline gene, which may arise from a read error. This chain connects TRBV11-2 to TRBJ2-6; D may be TRBD1 or TRBD2 (5 bases each). CDR3 length: 16 residues. Per the germline V gene, CDR1 is SGHAT and CDR2 is FQNNGV. The CDR3 DNA reads TGTGCCTGCAGCTTATCGTGGGGAAGAGGGGCCAAGGTCCTGACTTTC. Protein sequence: CACSLSWGRGAKVLTF.

On this clonotype itself: The junction differs from germline at one of its ends, possibly a read error. The CDR3 sequence is CVSSRKGWREKLFF. The CDR3 DNA follows: TGTGTCAGCAGTCGCAAAGGGTGGCGAGAAAAACTGTTTTTT. The rearrangement joins TRBV6-2 or TRBV6-3 to TRBJ1-4; D not certain. The CDR3 has 14 residues. The germline gives CDR1 MNHEY, CDR2 SVGEGT.

This clonotype was seen only once. Germline is not matched at one junction end, which may reflect a read error. The chain is built from TRBV11-2 and TRBJ2-1; 7 nucleotides match TRBD2. The CDR3 length is 16 residues. The germline CDR1 and CDR2 sequences are SGHAT and FQNNGV. In nucleotides, the CDR3 is TGTGCCGGCAGCTTAGGCTGGACTTGGGACTACAATGAGCATTTCTTC. Protein product: CAGSLGWTWDYNEHFF.

This clonotype was counted a few times. A read error may explain this, as a much larger clone is one base away. In this CDR3 the conserved last residue, phenylalanine or tryptophan, is missing, so a read error is likely. The V and J genes are TRBV7-8 and TRBJ2-7; D is undetermined. The germline gives CDR1 SGHVS, CDR2 FQNEAQ. The CDR3 consists of 15 residues. The V end was cut by 1 base, the J end by 0 bases, with 10 bases between. The CDR3 region has the DNA TGTGCCAGCAGCTTAGTGTGGCCAGACTCCTACGAGCAGTACTAC. Its protein is CASSLVWPDSYEQYY.

Comment on this clonotype: The junction departs from germline at one end; a sequencing error may be responsible. This chain links TRBV6-5 with TRBJ1-3; TRBD1 might be the D (5 bases). Germline V gives CDR1 MNHEY, CDR2 SVGAGI. The CDR3 is made up of 15 amino acids. CDR3 residues: CTNSFGASSGNNIYF. The CDR3 DNA is TGTACCAACAGTTTCGGGGCCAGCTCTGGAAACAACATATATTTT.